Listed here are 25 T cell receptor beta chains from one sample, sequenced in a study of identical twins. MiXCR, applied by TCRdb to the 5' RACE reads, yields one record per CDR3 protein. The sample holds around 200,000 distinct CDR3 sequences, less than 9.5% seen once. The sequencing sample was made of memory (CD45RO+) T cells sorted from blood. Receptors were obtained from a young woman in good health.

This chain joins TRBV2 and TRBJ1-5, with D perhaps matching TRBD1 (5 bases). The V end lost 6 bases, the J end lost 6 bases, and 15 bases lay between the germline ends. CDR1 SNHLY and CDR2 FYNNEI come from the germline V gene. CDR3 length equals 14 residues. CDR3 nucleotide sequence: TGTGCCAGCAGCCGACAGAGTAATTTTCAGCCCCAGCATTTT. It specifies CASSRQSNFQPQHF. The full variable domain, in which reference TRBV2 and TRBJ1-5 provide the parts outside the CDR3, is EPEVTQTPSHQVTQMGQEVILRCVPISNHLYFYWYRQILGQKVEFLVSFYNNEISEKSEIFDDQFSVERPDGSNFTLKIRSTKLEDSAMYFCASSRQSNFQPQHFGDGTRLSIL.

This clonotype has a single count. The chain employs TRBV6-2 or TRBV6-3 and TRBJ2-5; 10 bases align to TRBD2. CDR3 length: 13 amino acids. Germline V lookup: CDR1 MNHEY, CDR2 SVGEGT. Losses at the gene ends were 10 bases for V and 5 bases for J; bases not matched to a gene: 7. The CDR3 coding sequence is TGTGCCACCCTAGCGGGGGCCAGGGAGACCCAGTACTTC. Its translation: CATLAGARETQYF.

This clonotype was found many times. The chain joins TRBV27 to TRBJ2-6; 7 bases fit TRBD1. V lost 6 bases, J lost 1 base, and 0 bases stayed unmatched. This CDR3 has 14 residues. Germline CDR1 and CDR2: MNHEY and SMNVEV (reference sequence). The CDR3 nucleotides read TGTGCCAGCAGACAGGGGTCTGGGGCCAACGTCCTGACTTTC. Encoded protein: CASRQGSGANVLTF. Full variable domain (rest looked up from reference TRBV27 and TRBJ2-6): EAQVTQNPRYLITVTGKKLTVTCSQNMNHEYMSWYRQDPGLGLRQIYYSMNVEVTDKGDVPEGYKVSRKEKRNFPLILESPSPNQTSLYFCASRQGSGANVLTFGAGSRLTVL.

This rearrangement joins TRBV7-9 to TRBJ1-4, with 8 bases that match TRBD1. Germline-derived CDR1 and CDR2 are SEHNR and FQNEAQ (reference sequence). The trim removed 2 bases at V and 5 bases at J, leaving 4 bases unmatched. The CDR3 contains 15 residues. As DNA, the CDR3 is TGTGCCAGCAGCTTACCGGGACAGGCGAATGAAAAACTGTTTTTT. Its translation: CASSLPGQANEKLFF.

This clonotype came up a few times. This chain connects TRBV7-2 to TRBJ2-5; 7 bases match TRBD1. V shed 2 bases and J 3 bases; nucleotides not matched to a gene: 3. The CDR3 runs to 14 residues. CDR1 is SGHTA and CDR2 is FQGNSA in the germline V gene. The CDR3 nucleotides read TGTGCCAGCAGCTTACCCGGGACAGAAGAGACCCAGTACTTC. This gives the protein CASSLPGTEETQYF.

This clonotype was recorded a few times. The gene calls are TRBV14 and TRBJ2-1; D is undetermined. Trimming removed 4 bases at V and 4 bases at J, with 11 bases between. The germline V gene has CDR1 SGHDN and CDR2 FVKESK. The CDR3 has 14 amino acids. CDR3 amino acids: CASSLHNGYNEQFF. In DNA form, the CDR3 reads TGTGCCAGCAGCCTCCACAATGGATACAATGAGCAGTTCTTC.

This clonotype showed up many times. The rearrangement links TRBV6-2 or TRBV6-3 to TRBJ1-5; no clear D. This CDR3 has 13 residues. V was clipped by 5 bases and J by 3 bases, with 8 bases between them. CDR1 is MNHEY and CDR2 is SVGEGT in the germline V gene. The CDR3 spells CASSRTDNQPQHF. In nucleotides, the CDR3 is TGTGCCAGCAGTCGGACGGACAATCAGCCCCAGCATTTT.

This clonotype has more than one count but fewer than ten. The CDR3 DNA reads as TGTGCCAGCAATTCCGACGGGGTCAATGAGCAGTTCTTC. As protein: CASNSDGVNEQFF. This rearrangement joins TRBV12-3 or TRBV12-4 to TRBJ2-1, with D possibly TRBD2 on 5 matching bases. V gave up 7 bases and J gave up 6 bases, with 13 bases separating them. This CDR3 contains 13 residues.

This clonotype was found a few times. V and J are TRBV6-1 and TRBJ2-1; TRBD2 matches at 8 bases. This CDR3 region has 14 residues. Losses at the gene ends were 9 bases for V and 3 bases for J; bases not matched to a gene: 7. Germline values: CDR1 MNHNS, CDR2 SASEGT. CDR3 sequence (DNA): TGTGCCAGTGGAGCGGGAGCGGGCTACAATGAGCAGTTCTTC. Translation: CASGAGAGYNEQFF.

This clonotype was found a few times. This chain links TRBV10-3 with TRBJ2-1; 10 positions agree with TRBD1. This CDR3 comprises 12 residues. Trimming cost V 10 bases and J 10 bases; bases outside gene matches: 7. Germline CDR1 and CDR2: ENHRY and SYGVKD. This chain's CDR3 is CATGTGEDEQFF. CDR3 sequence (DNA): TGTGCCACGGGGACAGGGGAGGACGAGCAGTTCTTC.

The chain recombines TRBV9 with TRBJ2-4, with D perhaps TRBD1 (6 bases). Germline V gene lookup returns CDR1 SGDLS and CDR2 YYNGEE. The V and J ends lost 0 bases and 6 bases respectively, with 10 bases between them. The CDR3 runs 14 residues. Written as DNA, the CDR3 is TGTGCCAGCAGCGTAGGCCAGGGGAGAAACATTCAGTACTTC. Protein product: CASSVGQGRNIQYF.

This sequence joins TRBV6-4 and TRBJ2-1, with TRBD1 as a possible D gene (6 bases). CDR1 is MRHNA and CDR2 is SNTAGT in the germline V gene. This CDR3 contains 12 residues. V lost 6 bases and J lost 11, with 14 bases in between. In nucleotides, the CDR3 is TGTGCCAGCAGGGCTATTCAGGGGCAGCAGTTCTTC. Its protein product is CASRAIQGQQFF.

This chain links TRBV11-2 with TRBJ1-1; a weak D match, TRBD1 (6 bases). This CDR3 is built from 14 residues. Trimming took 7 bases from V and 5 from J, leaving 17 bases between them. Germline-derived CDR1 and CDR2 are SGHAT and FQNNGV. The CDR3 is CASTEWGRGTEAFF. For the CDR3, the DNA is TGTGCCAGCACCGAATGGGGGCGGGGGACTGAAGCTTTCTTT.

This CDR3 is CASSPGQGIDTQYF. The CDR3 nucleotides read TGTGCCAGCAGCCCCGGACAGGGTATAGATACGCAGTATTTT. The J gene is TRBJ2-3, the V gene TRBV6-1, with 8 bases matching TRBD1. The CDR3 runs to 14 residues. Germline CDR1 and CDR2: MNHNS and SASEGT. V was clipped by 6 bases and J by 5 bases; unmatched bases: 7.

This clonotype has just a few counts. The chain uses TRBV7-9 and TRBJ1-1; D perhaps matches TRBD1 (6 bases). Per the germline V gene, CDR1 is SEHNR and CDR2 is FQNEAQ (reference sequence). The CDR3 runs to 14 residues. The germline V and J ends were trimmed by 3 bases and 5 bases, with 13 bases remaining between them. The CDR3 spells CASSFTGLGTEAFF. CDR3 nucleotides: TGTGCCAGCAGCTTCACAGGGCTGGGGACTGAAGCTTTCTTT.

Many counts were recorded for this clonotype. The rearrangement joins TRBV29-1 to TRBJ2-1; D uncertain. This CDR3 region has 12 residues. The germline gives CDR1 SQVTM, CDR2 ANQGSEA. The V and J ends lost 7 bases and 4 bases respectively, with 11 bases between them. As DNA, the CDR3 is TGCAGCGCGGGTTCAGTGTACAATGAGCAGTTCTTC. This gives the protein CSAGSVYNEQFF.

The V call is TRBV24-1, the J call TRBJ2-2; TRBD1 might be the D (5 bases). CDR1 and CDR2 from the germline V gene are KGHDR and SFDVKD. With 5 bases removed from V and 6 bases from J, the gap between germline ends came to 9 bases. The CDR3 is 13 residues long. Here the CDR3 reads CATSGQLSGELFF. CDR3 in DNA: TGTGCCACCAGTGGACAGCTCTCCGGGGAGCTGTTTTTT.

The J gene is TRBJ2-4, the V gene TRBV5-8; 7 nucleotides line up with TRBD1. This CDR3 comprises 17 residues. The V gene end was trimmed by 4 bases and the J gene end by 0 bases; junction bases not matched to a gene: 10. CDR1 is SGHTS and CDR2 is YDEGEE in the germline V gene. CDR3 protein: CASSRNRGSKAKNIQYF. For the CDR3, the DNA is TGTGCCAGCAGCAGAAACAGGGGAAGTAAAGCCAAAAACATTCAGTACTTC.

In its sample, this clonotype was seen a few times. This chain connects TRBV4-2 to TRBJ2-3; 9 nucleotides line up with TRBD2. Trimming cost V 0 bases and J 1 base; bases outside gene matches: 5. This CDR3 region has 17 residues. CDR1 is LGHNA, CDR2 YNFKEQ, per germline. The CDR3 DNA is TGTGCCAGCAGCCAAGAGGTACTAGCGGGTGGCACAGATACGCAGTATTTT. Translation: CASSQEVLAGGTDTQYF.

This clonotype appeared many times. CDR3 nucleotides: TGTGCCAGCAGCCAAGAAATATCGAGGGGTTCACCCCTCCACTTT. Translated, it gives CASSQEISRGSPLHF. The V and J genes are TRBV4-2 and TRBJ1-6, with D possibly TRBD1 on 5 matching bases. V was pared by 0 bases and J by 9 bases, with 12 bases between. Germline assignment: CDR1 LGHNA and CDR2 YNFKEQ. The CDR3 covers 15 residues.

This clonotype showed up just a few times. This chain links TRBV29-1 with TRBJ2-7; unclear D gene. Germline V lookup: CDR1 SQVTM, CDR2 ANQGSEA. V was clipped by 3 bases and J by 2 bases, with 11 bases between them. The CDR3 length is 13 residues. CDR3 sequence (DNA): TGCAGCGTTGATGGCCACGGACCCTACGAGCAGTACTTC. Amino acids: CSVDGHGPYEQYF.

This clonotype came up a few times. V is TRBV12-3 or TRBV12-4 and J is TRBJ1-2, with 7 bases fitting TRBD1. V dropped 5 bases and J dropped 6; count of bases not matched to a gene: 15. This CDR3 region has 16 residues. In DNA, the CDR3 is TGTGCCAGCAGTCCCGTCCGACAGGGCTCGCGCAATGGCTACACCTTC. Protein sequence: CASSPVRQGSRNGYTF.

This clonotype has at least ten counts. This rearrangement joins TRBV20-1 to TRBJ1-4; tentative D call: TRBD1 (6 bases). The V end was cut by 1 base, the J end by 6 bases, with 15 bases between. Germline V gene data show CDR1 as DFQATT and CDR2 as SNEGSKA (reference sequence). CDR3 length: 15 amino acids. The CDR3 sequence: CSARAGNREYEKLFF. In DNA, the CDR3 is TGCAGTGCTAGAGCCGGGAACAGGGAGTATGAAAAACTGTTTTTT.

This rearrangement joins TRBV6-6 to TRBJ1-4, with 9 positions matching TRBD1. V lost 7 bases and J lost 8; bases outside the gene matches: 5. The germline V gene encodes CDR1 MNHNY and CDR2 SVGAGI (reference sequence). The CDR3 sequence is 13 residues long. The CDR3 reads CASKDRGEEKLFF. CDR3 DNA sequence: TGTGCCAGCAAGGACAGGGGAGAAGAAAAACTGTTTTTT.

This clonotype was seen ten or more times. The chain is built from TRBV12-3 or TRBV12-4 and TRBJ1-1; D ambiguous. The V gene lost 8 bases and the J gene lost 3 bases, with 7 bases spanning the gap. This CDR3 is built from 11 residues. The CDR3 sequence is CASCQYTEAFF. The CDR3 DNA reads TGTGCCAGCTGCCAGTACACTGAAGCTTTCTTT.